This T cell receptor beta chain was found in a study of blood T cell repertoires in COVID-19. At the level of the study: Italy, Spain and the United States were the sources of the convalescent and acute COVID-19 samples. Sources were T cells, B-cell-depleted T cells, or PBMCs; the material itself was cDNA or gDNA.

The germline gives CDR1 SGHTA, CDR2 FQGNSA. Germline trimming cut 4 bases from V and 4 bases from J; bases unmatched to any gene: 7. This CDR3 region has 15 residues. The authors' processing: Estimates of nucleated cell counts were drawn from the amplification of reference gene primers. Some clones are missing from TCRdb's copy, which holds only in-frame ones; the method was immunoSEQ multiplex PCR. V and J calls and clone size are those listed in that table; D and trimming were worked out from the DNA. The profile covers roughly 200,000 clones, with roughly 88% appearing a single time and approximately 5.6% taken by the ten largest.

The clonotype originates from a woman aged 40 to 50 who had recovered from COVID-19. Sequenced material: peripheral blood. The chain couples TRBV7-2 to TRBJ1-2; 9 positions match TRBD1. CDR3 nucleotide sequence: TGTGCCAGCAGCTCAAGGACAGGGGAGGGCTATGGCTACACCTTC. As protein: CASSSRTGEGYGYTF. Combining the CDR3 with reference TRBV7-2 and TRBJ1-2 gives the whole variable domain GAGVSQSPSNKVTEKGKDVELRCDPISGHTALYWYRQSLGQGLEFLIYFQGNSAPDKSGLPSDRFSAERTGGSVSTLTIQRTQQEDSAVYLCASSSRTGEGYGYTFGSGTRLTVV.